These 3 T cell receptor beta chains came from one sample sequenced in a study of cytomegalovirus exposure and HLA in healthy donors. The primer mix had 60 Vbeta and 13 Jbeta primers. The assay was immunoSEQ multiplex PCR, and TCRdb's table has in-frame clones only and misses some. This sample's table reports just under 65,000 clones. The sample comprised PBMCs. These receptor sequences come from a boy under 18 in good health and CMV-seronegative.

The genes are TRBV13 and TRBJ2-4; perhaps TRBD1 as D (6 bases). CDR3 length: 16 residues. The V and J ends lost 2 bases and 0 bases respectively, with 11 bases between them. CDR1 PRHDT and CDR2 FYEKMQ come from the germline V gene (reference sequence). The CDR3 DNA sequence: TGTGCCAGCAGCTTAAGGACAGAGCTAGCCAAAAACATTCAGTACTTC. It encodes CASSLRTELAKNIQYF. The variable domain in full, completed from reference TRBV13 and TRBJ2-4, reads AAGVIQSPRHLIKEKRETATLKCYPIPRHDTVYWYQQGPGQDPQFLISFYEKMQSDKGSIPDRFSAQQFSDYHSELNMSSLELGDSALYFCASSLRTELAKNIQYFGAGTRLSVL.

The J gene is TRBJ1-1, the V gene TRBV30; D possibly corresponds to TRBD1 (5 bases). CDR3 size: 13 residues. V gave up 5 bases and J gave up 1 base, with 11 bases separating them. From germline, CDR1 is GTSNPN and CDR2 SVGIG (reference sequence). The CDR3 loop reads CAWSQGTNTEAFF. The CDR3 nucleotides read TGTGCCTGGTCTCAGGGTACGAACACTGAAGCTTTCTTT.

The chain joins TRBV10-1 to TRBJ1-1; perhaps TRBD1 as D (5 bases). Trimming pared 2 bases from V and 4 bases from J, leaving 11 bases between. The CDR3 is 14 residues long. Germline loops: CDR1 WNHNN, CDR2 SYGVQD (reference sequence). The CDR3 is CASSETHDSTEAFF. CDR3 nucleotide sequence: TGCGCCAGCAGTGAGACCCACGACAGCACTGAAGCTTTCTTT.